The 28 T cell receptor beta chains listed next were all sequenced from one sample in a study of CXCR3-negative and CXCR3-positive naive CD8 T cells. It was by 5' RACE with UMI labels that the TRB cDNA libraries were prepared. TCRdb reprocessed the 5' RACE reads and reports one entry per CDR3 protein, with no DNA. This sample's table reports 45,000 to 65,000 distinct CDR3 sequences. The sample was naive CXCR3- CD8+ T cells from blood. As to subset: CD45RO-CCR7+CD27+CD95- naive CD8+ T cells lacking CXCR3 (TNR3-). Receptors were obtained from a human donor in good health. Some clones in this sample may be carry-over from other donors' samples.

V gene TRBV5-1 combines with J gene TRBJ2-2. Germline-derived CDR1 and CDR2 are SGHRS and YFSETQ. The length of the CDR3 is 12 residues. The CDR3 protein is CASGAFTGELFF.

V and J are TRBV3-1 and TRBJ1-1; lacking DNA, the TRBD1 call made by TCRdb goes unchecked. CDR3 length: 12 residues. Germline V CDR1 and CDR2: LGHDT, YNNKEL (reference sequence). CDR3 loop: CASSRGSTEAFF.

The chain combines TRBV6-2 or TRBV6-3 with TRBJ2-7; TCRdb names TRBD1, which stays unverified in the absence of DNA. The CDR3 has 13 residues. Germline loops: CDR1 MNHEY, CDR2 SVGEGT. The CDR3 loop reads CASTSTGFYEQYF.

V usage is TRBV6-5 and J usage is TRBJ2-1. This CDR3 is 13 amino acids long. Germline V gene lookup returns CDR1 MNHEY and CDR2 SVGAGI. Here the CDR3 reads CASSLQGYNEQFF.

CDR3 protein: CASSQQRGGGYEQYF. The chain links TRBV4-1 to TRBJ2-7; TCRdb reports TRBD2, a call that lacks DNA to check it against. The germline gives CDR1 MGHRA, CDR2 YSYEKL. The CDR3 contains 15 residues.

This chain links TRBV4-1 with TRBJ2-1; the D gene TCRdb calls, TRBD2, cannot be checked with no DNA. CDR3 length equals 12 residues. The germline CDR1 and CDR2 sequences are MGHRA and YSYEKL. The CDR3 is CASSQRAGEQFF.

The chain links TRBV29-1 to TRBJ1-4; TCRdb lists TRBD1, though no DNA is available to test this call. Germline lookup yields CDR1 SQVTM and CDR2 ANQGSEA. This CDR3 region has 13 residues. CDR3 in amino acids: CSVFGTDNEKLFF.

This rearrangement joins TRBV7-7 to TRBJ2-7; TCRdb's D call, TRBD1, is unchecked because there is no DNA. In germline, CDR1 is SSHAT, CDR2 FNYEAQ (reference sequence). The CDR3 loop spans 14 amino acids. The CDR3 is CASSPGGLWDEQYF.

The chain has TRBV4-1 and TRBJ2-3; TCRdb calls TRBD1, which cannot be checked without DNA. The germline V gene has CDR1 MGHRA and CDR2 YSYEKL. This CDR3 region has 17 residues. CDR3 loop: CASSQDHFTGSTDTQYF.

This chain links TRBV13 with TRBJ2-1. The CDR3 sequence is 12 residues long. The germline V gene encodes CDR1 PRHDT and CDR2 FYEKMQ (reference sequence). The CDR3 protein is CASTQPNNEQFF.

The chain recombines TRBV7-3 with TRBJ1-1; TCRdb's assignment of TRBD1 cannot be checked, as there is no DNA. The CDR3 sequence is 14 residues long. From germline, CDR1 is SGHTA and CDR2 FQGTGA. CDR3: CASSSDRGSTEAFF. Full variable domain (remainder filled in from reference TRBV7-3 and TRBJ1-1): GAGVSQTPSNKVTEKGKYVELRCDPISGHTALYWYRQSLGQGPEFLIYFQGTGAADDSGLPNDRFFAVRPEGSVSTLKIQRTERGDSAVYLCASSSDRGSTEAFFGQGTRLTVV.

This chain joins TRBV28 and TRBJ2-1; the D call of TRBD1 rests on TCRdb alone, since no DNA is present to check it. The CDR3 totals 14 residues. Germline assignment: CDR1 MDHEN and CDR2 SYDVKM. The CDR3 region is CASSGDRGYNEQFF.

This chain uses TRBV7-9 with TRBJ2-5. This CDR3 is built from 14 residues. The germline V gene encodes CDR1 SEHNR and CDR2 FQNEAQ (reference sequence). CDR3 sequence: CASTEWQNQETQYF. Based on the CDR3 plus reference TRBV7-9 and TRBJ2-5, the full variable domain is DTGVSQNPRHKITKRGQNVTFRCDPISEHNRLYWYRQTLGQGPEFLTYFQNEAQLEKSRLLSDRFSAERPKGSFSTLEIQRTEQGDSAMYLCASTEWQNQETQYFGPGTRLLVL.

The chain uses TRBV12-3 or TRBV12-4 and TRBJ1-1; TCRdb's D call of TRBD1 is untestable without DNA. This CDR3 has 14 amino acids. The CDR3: CASSLVGGGTEAFF.

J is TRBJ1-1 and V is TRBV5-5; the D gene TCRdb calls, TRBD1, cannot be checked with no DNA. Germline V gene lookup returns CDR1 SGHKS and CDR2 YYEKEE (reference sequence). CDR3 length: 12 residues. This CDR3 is CASSLGTGGAFF. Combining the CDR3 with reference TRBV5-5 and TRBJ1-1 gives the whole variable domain DAGVTQSPTHLIKTRGQQVTLRCSPISGHKSVSWYQQVLGQGPQFIFQYYEKEERGRGNFPDRFSARQFPNYSSELNVNALLLGDSALYLCASSLGTGGAFFGQGTRLTVV.

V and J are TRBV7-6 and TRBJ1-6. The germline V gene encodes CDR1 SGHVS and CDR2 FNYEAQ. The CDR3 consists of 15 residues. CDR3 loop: CASSSPGTSSAPLHF.

CDR3 sequence: CASSPSLGGTEAFF. The rearrangement uses TRBV7-9 and TRBJ1-1; no DNA is available, so the TRBD1 call from TCRdb remains unchecked. The CDR3 runs to 14 residues. Germline V gene lookup returns CDR1 SEHNR and CDR2 FQNEAQ (reference sequence).

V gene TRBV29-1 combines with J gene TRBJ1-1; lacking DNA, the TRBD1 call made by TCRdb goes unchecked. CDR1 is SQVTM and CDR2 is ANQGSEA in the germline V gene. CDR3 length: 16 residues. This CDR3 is CSVEDLGLPDRALRFF.

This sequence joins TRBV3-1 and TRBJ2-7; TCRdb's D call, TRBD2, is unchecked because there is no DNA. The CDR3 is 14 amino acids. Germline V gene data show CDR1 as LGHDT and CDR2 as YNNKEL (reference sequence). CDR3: CASSSPGLVYEQYF.

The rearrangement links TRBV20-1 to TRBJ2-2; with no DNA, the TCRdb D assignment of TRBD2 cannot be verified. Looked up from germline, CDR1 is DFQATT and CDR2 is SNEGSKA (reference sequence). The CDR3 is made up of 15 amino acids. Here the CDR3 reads CSARVWEANTGELFF.

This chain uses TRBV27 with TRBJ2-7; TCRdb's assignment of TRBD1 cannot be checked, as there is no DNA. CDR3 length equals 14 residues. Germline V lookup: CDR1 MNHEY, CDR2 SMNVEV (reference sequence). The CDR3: CASSLSGATYEQYF.

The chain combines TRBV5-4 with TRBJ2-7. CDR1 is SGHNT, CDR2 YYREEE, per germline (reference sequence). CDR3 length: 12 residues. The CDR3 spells CASSSGGYEQYF. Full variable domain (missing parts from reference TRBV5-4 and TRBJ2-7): ETGVTQSPTHLIKTRGQQVTLRCSSQSGHNTVSWYQQALGQGPQFIFQYYREEENGRGNFPPRFSGLQFPNYSSELNVNALELDDSALYLCASSSGGYEQYFGPGTRLTVT.

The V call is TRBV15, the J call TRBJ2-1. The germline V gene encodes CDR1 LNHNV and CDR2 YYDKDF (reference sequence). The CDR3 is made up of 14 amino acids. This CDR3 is CATSDRGSYNEQFF.

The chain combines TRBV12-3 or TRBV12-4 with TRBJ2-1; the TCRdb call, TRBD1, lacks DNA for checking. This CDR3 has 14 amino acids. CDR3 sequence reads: CASRYFGGDNEQFF.

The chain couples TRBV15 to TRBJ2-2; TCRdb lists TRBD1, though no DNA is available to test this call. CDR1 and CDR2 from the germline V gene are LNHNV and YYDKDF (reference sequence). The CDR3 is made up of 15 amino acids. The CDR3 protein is CATSRSRGGTGELFF.

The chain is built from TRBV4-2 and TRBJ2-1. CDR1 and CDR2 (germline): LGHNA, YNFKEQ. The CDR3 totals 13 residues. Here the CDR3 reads CASQGYPYNEQFF.

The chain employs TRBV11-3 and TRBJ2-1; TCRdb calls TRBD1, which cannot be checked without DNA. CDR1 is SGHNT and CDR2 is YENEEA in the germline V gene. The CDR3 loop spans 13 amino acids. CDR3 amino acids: CASSLRGHNEQFF. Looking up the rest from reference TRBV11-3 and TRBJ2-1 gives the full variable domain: EAGVVQSPRYKIIEKKQPVAFWCNPISGHNTLYWYLQNLGQGPELLIRYENEEAVDDSQLPKDRFSAERLKGVDSTLKIQPAELGDSAVYLCASSLRGHNEQFFGPGTRLTVL.

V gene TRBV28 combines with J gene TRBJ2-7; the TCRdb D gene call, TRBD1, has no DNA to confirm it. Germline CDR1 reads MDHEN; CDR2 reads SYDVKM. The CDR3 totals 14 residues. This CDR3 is CASSSDRVSYEQYF.